Following are 30 T cell receptor beta chains from one sample sequenced in a study of CD8+CD57+ T cells in acquired aplastic anemia. Genomic DNA served as template for TCR beta VDJ and CDR3 profiling. MiXCR, applied by TCRdb to the reads, yields one record per CDR3 protein. The sample holds under 200,000 distinct CDR3 sequences; 45% to 50% are singletons and the top ten take 30% to 40%. Before being chosen for sequencing, patients had shown CD8+CD57+ cell expansion by flow cytometry. The source material was sorted CD4+, CD8+, or CD8+CD57+ T cells (not recorded which) from PBMCs. These receptors were collected from a human donor with aplastic anemia.

This clonotype was detected many times. V usage is TRBV12-3 or TRBV12-4 and J usage is TRBJ2-1; 8 nucleotides align to TRBD1. CDR3 length equals 16 residues. V was pared by 5 bases and J by 1 base, with 7 bases of the junction left unmatched. The DNA of the CDR3 is TGTGCCAGCAGTGACGCAGGGGGCTTGTCCTACAATGAGCAGTTCTTC. Amino acid sequence: CASSDAGGLSYNEQFF.

The J gene is TRBJ2-7, the V gene TRBV29-1; TRBD1 matches at 7 bases. With 6 bases clipped from V and 1 base from J, the junction kept 6 bases outside the gene matches. This CDR3 spans 13 amino acids. CDR1 and CDR2 from the germline V gene are SQVTM and ANQGSEA. CDR3 sequence (DNA): TGCAGCGTCACGACAGGGATTTCCTACGAGCAGTACTTC. The encoded protein is CSVTTGISYEQYF.

Notes on this clonotype: Given a much more abundant clone one base away, this may be a read error. The rearrangement joins TRBV5-1 to TRBJ2-1; D not certain. The germline V gene has CDR1 SGHRS and CDR2 YFSETQ. This CDR3 comprises 13 residues. CDR3 nucleotides: TGCGCCAGCAGCCCACCCCCCTACAATGAGCAGCTCTTC. It is translated as CASSPPPYNEQLF.

Many counts were recorded for this clonotype. CDR3 amino acids: CASSVRTGELFF. As DNA, the CDR3 is TGTGCCAGCAGCGTTAGGACCGGGGAGCTGTTTTTT. V usage is TRBV9 and J usage is TRBJ2-2; unclear D gene. Trimming pared 2 bases from V and 5 bases from J, leaving 4 bases between. This CDR3 is built from 12 residues. In germline, CDR1 is SGDLS, CDR2 YYNGEE.

The chain joins TRBV20-1 to TRBJ2-3; no clear D gene. The CDR3 has 13 amino acids. Per the germline V gene, CDR1 is DFQATT and CDR2 is SNEGSKA (reference sequence). V shed 6 bases and J shed 0 bases, with 10 bases lying between them. The CDR3, as DNA: TGCAGTGCCGTACGAACTAGCACAGATACGCAGTATTTT. It yields the protein CSAVRTSTDTQYF.

This clonotype was recorded only once. The chain has TRBV9 and TRBJ1-5, with unresolved D. V was shortened by 4 bases and J by 1 base, with 21 bases between the two germline ends. The germline gives CDR1 SGDLS, CDR2 YYNGEE. The CDR3 consists of 18 residues. The CDR3 loop is CASSLTPGRAGSNQPQHF. DNA of the CDR3: TGTGCCAGCAGCTTAACTCCGGGGAGGGCGGGGAGCAATCAGCCCCAGCATTTT.

In regard to this clonotype: This is likely a read error, given that the CDR3 carries no conserved phenylalanine or tryptophan at its end. The V and J genes are TRBV29-1 and TRBJ2-1; D is possibly TRBD2 (5 bases). V dropped 4 bases and J dropped 10 bases, with 20 bases sitting between them. Germline CDR1 is SQVTM and CDR2 is ANQGSEA. CDR3 length: 14 residues. The CDR3, as DNA: TGCAGCGTTGCGAGGGAAAAACCACTCTACGAGCAGTTCTAC. It specifies CSVAREKPLYEQFY.

At least ten counts were recorded for this clonotype. This chain links TRBV9 with TRBJ2-5, with 9 bases lining up with TRBD2. This CDR3 is 15 amino acids long. V was clipped by 4 bases and J by 4 bases; unmatched bases: 8. Germline V CDR1 and CDR2: SGDLS, YYNGEE. CDR3 DNA sequence: TGTGCCAGCAGCCGTAGCGGGAGTCTCCCAGAGACCCAGTACTTC. This encodes CASSRSGSLPETQYF.

V gene TRBV10-3 combines with J gene TRBJ2-1; 8 bases align to TRBD2. Losses at the gene ends were 5 bases for V and 5 bases for J; bases not matched to a gene: 2. The germline CDR1 and CDR2 sequences are ENHRY and SYGVKD. The CDR3 covers 13 residues. CDR3 coding DNA: TGTGCCATCAGTACTAGCGGTAACAATGAGCAGTTCTTC. This codes for CAISTSGNNEQFF.

This clonotype was detected once. The J gene is TRBJ1-2, the V gene TRBV25-1; D remains unclear. Deletions cut 5 bases from V and 7 bases from J, with 11 bases between. This CDR3 region has 12 residues. Germline-derived CDR1 and CDR2 are MGHDK and SYGVNS. CDR3 sequence (DNA): TGTGCCAGCAGTTTCGGTCTAGGTGGCTACACCTTC. This translates into CASSFGLGGYTF.

CDR3 loop: CATSDWGLAGNEQFF. The CDR3 DNA follows: TGTGCCACCAGTGACTGGGGACTAGCGGGAAATGAGCAGTTCTTC. The genes are TRBV24-1 and TRBJ2-1; 13 bases map to TRBD2. The germline CDR1 and CDR2 sequences are KGHDR and SFDVKD. Trimming cost V 4 bases and J 7 bases; bases outside gene matches: 3. There are 15 residues in the CDR3.

This clonotype was observed a few times. This chain uses TRBV6-5 with TRBJ1-1; D ambiguous. The V gene lost 5 bases and the J gene lost 5 bases, with 9 bases spanning the gap. This CDR3 contains 12 residues. Germline-derived CDR1 and CDR2 are MNHEY and SVGAGI. The chain's CDR3 is CASSTRGTEAFF. The CDR3 DNA follows: TGTGCCAGCAGTACCCGAGGGACTGAAGCTTTCTTT.

The sample holds many counts of this clonotype. This CDR3 reads CSARDTEGPYHTGELFF. CDR3 sequence (DNA): TGCAGTGCTAGAGATACGGAGGGCCCGTATCACACCGGGGAGCTGTTTTTT. V usage is TRBV20-1 and J usage is TRBJ2-2; a possible D gene is TRBD2 (6 bases). From germline, CDR1 is DFQATT and CDR2 SNEGSKA (reference sequence). The ends were cut back, 0 bases at V and 3 bases at J, with 17 bases in the middle. CDR3 length: 17 amino acids.

In its sample, this clonotype was seen many times. The V and J genes are TRBV30 and TRBJ2-6; D unclear. CDR3 length: 16 residues. Germline values: CDR1 GTSNPN, CDR2 SVGIG (reference sequence). The germline V and J ends were trimmed by 0 bases and 0 bases, with 9 bases remaining between them. This CDR3 is CAWSVLPGSGANVLTF. The DNA for the CDR3 is TGTGCCTGGAGTGTACTTCCAGGCTCTGGGGCCAACGTCCTGACTTTC.

This clonotype was seen at least ten times. V usage is TRBV9 and J usage is TRBJ1-3; weak D call: TRBD1 (6 bases). Trimming removed 3 bases from V and 2 bases from J, with 9 bases in between. CDR1 SGDLS and CDR2 YYNGEE come from the germline V gene. This CDR3 is 14 amino acids long. CDR3 in DNA: TGTGCCAGCAGCGCGGACAGTCCTGGAAACACCATATATTTT. Amino acids: CASSADSPGNTIYF.

At least ten counts were recorded for this clonotype. The V call is TRBV5-4, the J call TRBJ2-7; TRBD2 aligns across 14 bases. The CDR3 loop spans 15 amino acids. J was trimmed by 3 bases and V by 3 bases; bases with no gene match: 2. CDR1 is SGHNT, CDR2 YYREEE, per germline (reference sequence). CDR3 in DNA: TGTGCCAGCAGCTGGACTAGCGGGGGGTTCTACGAGCAGTACTTC. Translated, it gives CASSWTSGGFYEQYF.

In this sample, this clonotype turned up many times. The rearrangement joins TRBV4-1 to TRBJ2-1; 9 bases fit TRBD2. Germline trimming cut 0 bases from V and 7 bases from J; bases unmatched to any gene: 10. Germline V gene sequence: CDR1 MGHRA, CDR2 YSYEKL. The CDR3 spans 17 residues. The CDR3 sequence: CASSQEPWTSVGNEQFF. The CDR3 DNA sequence: TGCGCCAGCAGCCAAGAACCTTGGACTAGCGTGGGAAATGAGCAGTTCTTC.

This clonotype appeared a single time. The CDR3 bases are TGTGCCAGCAGCTTACCCCTAGCGGGGGGAGGGGAGACCCAGTACTTC. It codes for CASSLPLAGGGETQYF. This chain joins TRBV7-2 and TRBJ2-5; 11 bases agree with TRBD2. CDR1 is SGHTA and CDR2 is FQGNSA in the germline V gene. V gave up 2 bases and J gave up 5 bases; unmatched junction bases: 7. The CDR3 covers 16 residues.

A remark on this clonotype: At one of its ends the junction is not consistent with the germline gene, which may arise from a read error. The rearrangement joins TRBV7-6 to TRBJ2-1; 7 bases agree with TRBD1. CDR1 SGHVS and CDR2 FNYEAQ come from the germline V gene. This CDR3 is 15 amino acids long. Here the CDR3 reads CASSLHRDRNNEQFF. The DNA of the CDR3 is TGTGCTAGCAGCTTGCACCGGGACAGAAACAATGAGCAGTTCTTC.

There are a few counts of this clonotype. The chain recombines TRBV5-1 with TRBJ2-5, with D perhaps matching TRBD1 (6 bases). The CDR3 totals 13 residues. Trimming left V 4 bases short and J 2 bases short, with 9 bases between. Germline CDR1 is SGHRS and CDR2 is YFSETQ. This chain's CDR3 is CASSLDRQETQYF. The CDR3 DNA reads TGCGCCAGCAGCCTGGACAGACAAGAGACCCAGTACTTC.

The sample holds many counts of this clonotype. The chain is built from TRBV9 and TRBJ2-7; D might be TRBD2 (5 bases). V lost 0 bases and J lost 0, with 10 bases in between. The germline V gene encodes CDR1 SGDLS and CDR2 YYNGEE. The CDR3 contains 15 residues. CDR3 amino acids: CASSVGRGSSYEQYF. The CDR3 DNA is TGTGCCAGCAGCGTAGGCCGGGGAAGCTCCTACGAGCAGTACTTC.

The J gene is TRBJ2-1, the V gene TRBV11-1; D perhaps matches TRBD1 (6 bases). This CDR3 is 16 amino acids long. The V and J ends lost 5 bases and 3 bases respectively, with 17 bases between them. Germline V gives CDR1 SGHAT, CDR2 FQDESV (reference sequence). DNA for the CDR3: TGTGCCAGCAGCGGCATAGGGGGAGTGGGCTACAATGAGCAGTTCTTC. Amino acids: CASSGIGGVGYNEQFF.

This rearrangement joins TRBV19 to TRBJ2-7; TRBD1 matches at 8 bases. Germline lookup yields CDR1 LNHDA and CDR2 SQIVND (reference sequence). V dropped 9 bases and J dropped 6; count of bases not matched to a gene: 10. The CDR3 extends over 13 amino acids. The DNA of the CDR3 is TGTGCCAGCCGGGGACAGGCAGCGTCCGAGCAGTACTTC. This codes for CASRGQAASEQYF.

This chain connects TRBV20-1 to TRBJ1-5; TRBD1 is a possible D gene (5 bases). V lost 1 base and J 11 bases, leaving 15 bases between the germline ends. The V gene's germline CDR1 is DFQATT and CDR2 SNEGSKA (reference sequence). This CDR3 spans 13 amino acids. CDR3 DNA sequence: TGCAGTGCTAGAGTCCAGGCTCTAGGGGCCCAGCATTTT. This translates into CSARVQALGAQHF.

This clonotype occurred a few times. The chain joins TRBV10-3 to TRBJ1-2; D might be TRBD1 (5 bases). This CDR3 is 14 amino acids long. Between the trimmed V and J ends, which lost 2 bases and 7 bases, there was a span of 14 bases. Germline loops: CDR1 ENHRY, CDR2 SYGVKD. For the CDR3, the DNA is TGTGCCATCAGTGAGGGGCAGGGAACGAGTGGCTACACCTTC. This codes for CAISEGQGTSGYTF.

CDR3: CASSGEGESGSPLHF. CDR3 nucleotide sequence: TGTGCCAGCAGCGGAGAGGGGGAGAGTGGTTCACCCCTCCACTTT. The rearrangement uses TRBV5-6 and TRBJ1-6; tentatively, D is TRBD1 (6 bases). Per germline, CDR1 SGHDT and CDR2 YYEEEE. V was pared by 4 bases and J by 9 bases, with 17 bases between. The CDR3 consists of 15 residues.

In this sample, this clonotype turned up many times. The chain is built from TRBV4-2 and TRBJ2-5; the D is unclear. The germline gives CDR1 LGHNA, CDR2 YNFKEQ. V gave up 4 bases and J gave up 1 base, with 13 bases separating them. The CDR3 has 15 amino acids. CDR3 nucleotide sequence: TGTGCCAGCAGCCTCGATAGGACGGTCCAAGAGACCCAGTACTTC. Encoded protein: CASSLDRTVQETQYF.

This clonotype has only one observation. The genes are TRBV24-1 and TRBJ2-1, with 11 bases that match TRBD2. The junction had 7 bases not matched to a gene; V was cut back by 10 bases and J by 0 bases. CDR3 length: 16 residues. The V gene's germline CDR1 is KGHDR and CDR2 SFDVKD. The CDR3 bases are TGTGCCACGCCCTTGACTAGCGGGGACTCCTACAATGAGCAGTTCTTC. The encoded protein is CATPLTSGDSYNEQFF.

The V and J genes are TRBV15 and TRBJ2-3, with D hard to call. Trimming removed 0 bases at V and 4 bases at J, with 5 bases between. Germline V CDR1 and CDR2: LNHNV, YYDKDF (reference sequence). This CDR3 spans 13 amino acids. Here the CDR3 reads CATSREWADTQYF. The CDR3 DNA reads as TGTGCCACCAGCAGAGAATGGGCAGATACGCAGTATTTT.

The genes are TRBV20-1 and TRBJ2-5; D is possibly TRBD2 (6 bases). Germline V gene data show CDR1 as DFQATT and CDR2 as SNEGSKA (reference sequence). The CDR3 covers 14 residues. The V end was cut by 0 bases, the J end by 4 bases, with 12 bases between. This CDR3 reads CSARDDGRGETQYF. CDR3 coding DNA: TGCAGTGCTAGAGATGACGGGCGGGGAGAGACCCAGTACTTC.